This TCR beta chain came from a study of T-cell memory formation after mild COVID-19. Findings of the study overall: Later expanders leaned CD4+, whereas clones that contracted between day 15 and 85 were balanced CD4/CD8. The finding that pre-infection memory included some responding clones suggested that cross-reactive memory joined. Mainly CM and EM harbored the contracting CD4+ clones; mainly EMRA harbored the CD8+ ones.

In TCRdb, the 5' RACE reads were re-called with MiXCR into one record per CDR3 protein. The sample shows roughly 350,000 distinct CDR3 sequences, roughly an eighth of them seen only once. With respect to this clonotype: Antigen: not known.

The sequenced material came from PBMCs or a T cell subset sorted from them (not recorded which). The receptor was isolated from a man between 18 and 35 years old who had mild COVID-19 (a few samples of this study predate the infection). Cell type and time point are not known.

The DNA of the CDR3 is TGTGCCAGCAGTCGGGAGACAGGGGGGGGCAATCAGCCCCAGCATTTT. This encodes CASSRETGGGNQPQHF. The J gene is TRBJ1-5, the V gene TRBV12-3 or TRBV12-4; 9 positions match TRBD1. V was clipped by 5 bases and J by 2 bases; unmatched bases: 7. The CDR3 sequence is 16 residues long.